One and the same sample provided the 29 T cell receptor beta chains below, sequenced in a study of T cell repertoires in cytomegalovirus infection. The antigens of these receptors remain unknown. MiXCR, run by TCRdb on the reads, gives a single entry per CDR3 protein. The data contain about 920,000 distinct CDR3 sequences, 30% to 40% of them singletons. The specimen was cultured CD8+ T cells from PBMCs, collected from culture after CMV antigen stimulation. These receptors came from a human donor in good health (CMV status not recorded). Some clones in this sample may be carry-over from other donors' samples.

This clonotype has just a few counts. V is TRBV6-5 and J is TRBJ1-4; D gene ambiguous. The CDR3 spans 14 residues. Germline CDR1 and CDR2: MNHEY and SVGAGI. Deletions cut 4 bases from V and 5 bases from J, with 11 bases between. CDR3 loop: CASSLFSGNEKLFF. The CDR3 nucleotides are TGTGCCAGCAGTTTGTTTTCTGGGAATGAAAAACTGTTTTTT.

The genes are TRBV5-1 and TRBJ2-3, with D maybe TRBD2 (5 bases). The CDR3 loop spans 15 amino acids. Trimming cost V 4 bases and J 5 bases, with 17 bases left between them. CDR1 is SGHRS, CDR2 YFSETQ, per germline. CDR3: CASSPGGSTLDTQYF. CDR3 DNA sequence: TGCGCCAGCAGCCCAGGAGGTTCAACCCTAGATACGCAGTATTTT.

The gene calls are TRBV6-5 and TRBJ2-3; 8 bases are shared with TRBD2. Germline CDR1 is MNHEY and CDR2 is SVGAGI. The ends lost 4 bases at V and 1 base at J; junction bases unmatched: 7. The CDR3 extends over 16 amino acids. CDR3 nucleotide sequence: TGTGCCAGCAGTTCGCGGCCGGGGGGGGGCACAGATACGCAGTATTTT. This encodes CASSSRPGGGTDTQYF.

The CDR3, as DNA: TGTGCCAGCAGTTTAGGGCCTTCCCCGTATTTT. Protein: CASSLGPSPYF. The chain combines TRBV12-3 or TRBV12-4 with TRBJ2-3, with unresolved D. The CDR3 loop spans 11 amino acids. V lost 1 base and J lost 14, with 10 bases in between.

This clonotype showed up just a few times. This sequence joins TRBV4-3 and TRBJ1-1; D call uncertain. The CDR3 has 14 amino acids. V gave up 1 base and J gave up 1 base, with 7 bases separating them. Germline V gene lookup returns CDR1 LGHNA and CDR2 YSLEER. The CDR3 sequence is CASSQVYANTEAFF. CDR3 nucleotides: TGCGCCAGCAGCCAAGTTTATGCGAACACTGAAGCTTTCTTT.

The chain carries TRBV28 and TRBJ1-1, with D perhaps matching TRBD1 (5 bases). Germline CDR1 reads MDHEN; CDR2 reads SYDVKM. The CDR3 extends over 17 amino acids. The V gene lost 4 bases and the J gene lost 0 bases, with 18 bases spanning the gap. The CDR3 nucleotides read TGTGCCAGCAGTTCCAGGGCAGTCCCTGATATGAACACTGAAGCTTTCTTT. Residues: CASSSRAVPDMNTEAFF.

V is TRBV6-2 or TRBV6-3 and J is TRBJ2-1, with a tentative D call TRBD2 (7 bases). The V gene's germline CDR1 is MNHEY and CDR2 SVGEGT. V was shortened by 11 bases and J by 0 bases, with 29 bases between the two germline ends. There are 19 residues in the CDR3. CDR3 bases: TGTGCCGGTTCCTCCTCTCGGCGGGGGCCCTGGAGCTCCTACAATGAGCAGTTCTTC. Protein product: CAGSSSRRGPWSSYNEQFF.

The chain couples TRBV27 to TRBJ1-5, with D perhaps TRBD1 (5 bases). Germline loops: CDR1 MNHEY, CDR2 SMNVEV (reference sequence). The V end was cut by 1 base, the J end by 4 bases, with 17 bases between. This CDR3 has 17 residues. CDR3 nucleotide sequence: TGTGCCAGCAGTTTATGGAGTGCCAGTGGGGCTAATCAGCCCCAGCATTTT. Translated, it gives CASSLWSASGANQPQHF.

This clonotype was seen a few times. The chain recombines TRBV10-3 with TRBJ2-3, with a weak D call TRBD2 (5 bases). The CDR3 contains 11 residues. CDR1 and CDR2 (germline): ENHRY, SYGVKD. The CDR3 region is CAVQAADTQYF. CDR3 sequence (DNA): TGTGCGGTACAAGCGGCAGATACGCAGTATTTT.

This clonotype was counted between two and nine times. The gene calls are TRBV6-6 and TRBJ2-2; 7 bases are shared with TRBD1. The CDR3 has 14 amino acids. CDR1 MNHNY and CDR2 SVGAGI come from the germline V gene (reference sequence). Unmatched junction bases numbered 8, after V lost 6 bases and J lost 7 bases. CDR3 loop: CASSLTGSDGELFF. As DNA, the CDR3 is TGTGCCAGCAGCCTGACAGGGTCGGACGGGGAGCTGTTTTTT.

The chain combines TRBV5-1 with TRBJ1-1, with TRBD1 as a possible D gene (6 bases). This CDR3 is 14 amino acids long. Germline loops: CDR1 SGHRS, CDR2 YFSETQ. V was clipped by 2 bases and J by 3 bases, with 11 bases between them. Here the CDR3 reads CASSFRDMYTEAFF. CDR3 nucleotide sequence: TGCGCCAGCAGCTTTAGGGACATGTACACTGAAGCTTTCTTT. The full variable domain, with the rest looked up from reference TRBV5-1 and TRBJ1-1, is KAGVTQTPRYLIKTRGQQVTLSCSPISGHRSVSWYQQTPGQGLQFLFEYFSETQRNKGNFPGRFSGRQFSNSRSEMNVSTLELGDSALYLCASSFRDMYTEAFFGQGTRLTVV.

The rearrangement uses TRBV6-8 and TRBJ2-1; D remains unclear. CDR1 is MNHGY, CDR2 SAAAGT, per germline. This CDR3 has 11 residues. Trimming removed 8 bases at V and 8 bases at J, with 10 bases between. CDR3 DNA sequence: TGTGCCAGCTGGGCAGGACATGAGCAGTTCTTC. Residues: CASWAGHEQFF.

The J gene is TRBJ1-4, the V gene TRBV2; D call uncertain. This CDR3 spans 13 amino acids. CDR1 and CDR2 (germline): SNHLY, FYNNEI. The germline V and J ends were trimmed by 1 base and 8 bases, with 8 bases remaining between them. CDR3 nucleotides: TGTGCCAGCAGTGAAGGTTCCCAGGAAAAACTGTTTTTT. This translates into CASSEGSQEKLFF.

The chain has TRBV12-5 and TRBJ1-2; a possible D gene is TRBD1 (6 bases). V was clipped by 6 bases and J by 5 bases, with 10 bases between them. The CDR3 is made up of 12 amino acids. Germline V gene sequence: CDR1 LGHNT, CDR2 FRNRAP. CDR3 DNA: TGTGCTAGTGGAACAGGGTGGTATGGCTACACCTTC. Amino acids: CASGTGWYGYTF.

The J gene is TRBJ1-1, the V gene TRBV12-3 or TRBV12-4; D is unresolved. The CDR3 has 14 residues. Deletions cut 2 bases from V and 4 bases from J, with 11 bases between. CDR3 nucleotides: TGTGCCAGCAGTTTACTGGACGCCCGCACTGAAGCTTTCTTT. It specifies CASSLLDARTEAFF.

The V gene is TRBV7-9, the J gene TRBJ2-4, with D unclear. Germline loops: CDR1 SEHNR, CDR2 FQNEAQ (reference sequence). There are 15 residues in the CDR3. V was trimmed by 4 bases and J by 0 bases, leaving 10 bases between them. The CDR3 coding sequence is TGTGCCAGCAGCTCCGGACCGATAGCCAAAAACATTCAGTACTTC. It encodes CASSSGPIAKNIQYF.

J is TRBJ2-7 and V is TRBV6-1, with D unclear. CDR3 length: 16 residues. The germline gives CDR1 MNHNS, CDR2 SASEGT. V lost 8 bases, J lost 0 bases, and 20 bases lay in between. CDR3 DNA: TGTGCCAGCGGCGGAAGGATAGCACAAAGCTCCTACGAGCAGTACTTC. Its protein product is CASGGRIAQSSYEQYF.

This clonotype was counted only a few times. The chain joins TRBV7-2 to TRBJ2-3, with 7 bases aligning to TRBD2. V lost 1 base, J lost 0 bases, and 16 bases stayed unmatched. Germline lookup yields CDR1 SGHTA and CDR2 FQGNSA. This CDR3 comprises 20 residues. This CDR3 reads CASSLEPWVAGESSTDTQYF. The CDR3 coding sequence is TGTGCCAGCAGCTTAGAGCCCTGGGTGGCGGGGGAGTCTAGCACAGATACGCAGTATTTT.

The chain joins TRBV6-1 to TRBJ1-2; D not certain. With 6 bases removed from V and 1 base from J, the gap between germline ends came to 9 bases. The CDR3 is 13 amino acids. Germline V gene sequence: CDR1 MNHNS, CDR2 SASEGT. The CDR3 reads CASSGELNYGYTF. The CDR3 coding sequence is TGTGCCAGCAGCGGCGAGCTTAACTATGGCTACACCTTC.

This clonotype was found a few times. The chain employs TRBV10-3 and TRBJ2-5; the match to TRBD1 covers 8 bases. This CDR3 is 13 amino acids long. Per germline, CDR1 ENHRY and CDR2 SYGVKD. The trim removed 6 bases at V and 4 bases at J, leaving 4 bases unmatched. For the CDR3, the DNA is TGTGCCATCAGCCAGGGGGCTGCAGAGACCCAGTACTTC. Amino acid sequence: CAISQGAAETQYF.

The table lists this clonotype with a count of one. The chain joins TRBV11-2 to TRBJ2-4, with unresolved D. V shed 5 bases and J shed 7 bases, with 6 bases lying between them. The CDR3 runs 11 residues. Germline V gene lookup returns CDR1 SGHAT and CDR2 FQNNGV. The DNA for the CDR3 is TGTGCCAGCAGCCCCGCCAACATTCAGTACTTC. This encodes CASSPANIQYF.

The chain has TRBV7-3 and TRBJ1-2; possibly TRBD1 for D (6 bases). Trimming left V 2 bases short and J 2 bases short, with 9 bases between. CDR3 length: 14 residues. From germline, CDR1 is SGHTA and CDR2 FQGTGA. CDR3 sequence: CASSLWGGNYGYTF. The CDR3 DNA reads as TGTGCCAGCAGCTTATGGGGGGGCAACTATGGCTACACCTTC.

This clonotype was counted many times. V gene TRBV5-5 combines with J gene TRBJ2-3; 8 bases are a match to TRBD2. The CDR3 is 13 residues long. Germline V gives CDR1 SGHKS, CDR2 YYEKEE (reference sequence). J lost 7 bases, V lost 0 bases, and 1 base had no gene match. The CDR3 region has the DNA TGTGCCAGCAGCTTGGCGGGGGGGCATACGCAGTATTTT. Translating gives CASSLAGGHTQYF.

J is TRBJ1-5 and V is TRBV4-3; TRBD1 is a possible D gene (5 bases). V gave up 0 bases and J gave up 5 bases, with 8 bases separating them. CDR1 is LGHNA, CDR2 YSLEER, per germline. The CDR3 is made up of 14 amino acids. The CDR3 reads CASSQDIGDQPQHF. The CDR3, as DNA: TGCGCCAGCAGCCAAGACATAGGGGATCAGCCCCAGCATTTT.

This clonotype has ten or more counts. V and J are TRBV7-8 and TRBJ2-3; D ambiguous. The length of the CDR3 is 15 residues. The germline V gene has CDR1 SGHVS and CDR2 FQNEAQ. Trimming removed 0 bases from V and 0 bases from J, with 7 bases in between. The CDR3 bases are TGTGCCAGCAGCTTAGCTAGACCTAGCACAGATACGCAGTATTTT. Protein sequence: CASSLARPSTDTQYF.

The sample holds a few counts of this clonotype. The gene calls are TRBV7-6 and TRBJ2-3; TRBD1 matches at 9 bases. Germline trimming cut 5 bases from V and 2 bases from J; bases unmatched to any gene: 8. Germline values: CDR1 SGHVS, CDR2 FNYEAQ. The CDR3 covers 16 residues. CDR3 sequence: CASSAQGASLTDTQYF. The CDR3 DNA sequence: TGTGCCAGCAGCGCACAGGGGGCTTCCCTCACAGATACGCAGTATTTT.

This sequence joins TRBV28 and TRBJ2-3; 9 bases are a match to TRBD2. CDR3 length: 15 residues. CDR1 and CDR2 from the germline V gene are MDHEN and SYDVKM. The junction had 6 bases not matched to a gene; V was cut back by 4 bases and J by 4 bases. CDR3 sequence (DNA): TGTGCCAGCAGTTCCACCGGGACTAGCTCAGATACGCAGTATTTT. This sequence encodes CASSSTGTSSDTQYF.

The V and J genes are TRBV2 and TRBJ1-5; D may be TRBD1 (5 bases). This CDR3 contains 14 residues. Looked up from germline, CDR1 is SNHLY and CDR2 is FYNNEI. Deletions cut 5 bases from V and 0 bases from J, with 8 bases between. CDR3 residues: CASSSGRSNQPQHF. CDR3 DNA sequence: TGTGCCAGCAGTTCGGGACGTAGCAATCAGCCCCAGCATTTT.

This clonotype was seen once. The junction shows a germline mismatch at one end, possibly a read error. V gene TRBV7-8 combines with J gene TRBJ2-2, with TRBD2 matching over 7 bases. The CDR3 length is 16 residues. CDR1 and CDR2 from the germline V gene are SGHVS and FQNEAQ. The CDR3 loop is CASSYGLVGGTGELFF. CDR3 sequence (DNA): TGTGCCAGCAGCTACGGACTAGTGGGGGGTACCGGGGAACTGTTTTTT.